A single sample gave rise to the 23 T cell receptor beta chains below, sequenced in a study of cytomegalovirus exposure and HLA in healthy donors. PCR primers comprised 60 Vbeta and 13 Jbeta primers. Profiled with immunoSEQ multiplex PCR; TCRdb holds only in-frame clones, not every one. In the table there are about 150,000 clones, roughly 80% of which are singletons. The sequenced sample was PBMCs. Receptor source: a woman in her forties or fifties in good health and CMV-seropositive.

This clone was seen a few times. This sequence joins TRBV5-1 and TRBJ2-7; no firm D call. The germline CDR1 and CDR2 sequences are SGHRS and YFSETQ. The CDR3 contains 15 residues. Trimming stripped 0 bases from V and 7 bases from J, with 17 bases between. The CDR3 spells CASSLAHRSSGEQYF. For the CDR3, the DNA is TGCGCCAGCAGCTTGGCCCACCGTTCCTCCGGGGAGCAGTACTTC.

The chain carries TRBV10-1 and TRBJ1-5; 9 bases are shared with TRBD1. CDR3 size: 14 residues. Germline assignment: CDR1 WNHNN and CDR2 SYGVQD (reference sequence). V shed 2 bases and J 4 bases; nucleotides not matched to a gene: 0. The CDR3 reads CASSEGQGNQPQHF. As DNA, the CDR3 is TGCGCCAGCAGTGAGGGACAGGGGAATCAGCCCCAGCATTTT.

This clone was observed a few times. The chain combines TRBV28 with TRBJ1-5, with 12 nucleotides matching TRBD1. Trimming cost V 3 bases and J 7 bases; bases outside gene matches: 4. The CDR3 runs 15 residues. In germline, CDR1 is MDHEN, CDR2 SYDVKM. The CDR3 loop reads CASSLGTGGEQPQHF. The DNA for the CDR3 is TGTGCCAGCAGTTTGGGGACAGGGGGCGAACAGCCCCAGCATTTT.

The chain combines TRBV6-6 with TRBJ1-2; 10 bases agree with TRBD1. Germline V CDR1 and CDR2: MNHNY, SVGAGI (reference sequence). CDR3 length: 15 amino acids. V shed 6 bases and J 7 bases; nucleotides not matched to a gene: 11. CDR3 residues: CASRRDRGARGGYTF. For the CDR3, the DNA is TGTGCCAGCAGGAGGGACAGGGGTGCTCGGGGTGGCTACACCTTC.

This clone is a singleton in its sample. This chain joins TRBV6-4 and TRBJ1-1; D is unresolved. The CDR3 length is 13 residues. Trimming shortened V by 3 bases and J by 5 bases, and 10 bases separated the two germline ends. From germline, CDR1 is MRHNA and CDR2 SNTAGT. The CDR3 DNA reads TGTGCCAGCAGTGAGGAGGAAGGGACTGAAGCTTTCTTT. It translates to CASSEEEGTEAFF.

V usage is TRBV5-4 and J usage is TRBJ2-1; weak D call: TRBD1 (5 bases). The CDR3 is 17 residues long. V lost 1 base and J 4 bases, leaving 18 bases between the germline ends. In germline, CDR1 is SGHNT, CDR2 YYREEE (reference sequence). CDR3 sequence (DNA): TGTGCCAGCAGCTTGTTAAGGGGTACGGAGTGGTACAATGAGCAGTTCTTC. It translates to CASSLLRGTEWYNEQFF.

The CDR3, as DNA: TGTGCCAGCAGCGGGGGGCGAGCGGGAGGGGAGGAGACCCAGTACTTC. This codes for CASSGGRAGGEETQYF. The V gene is TRBV11-2, the J gene TRBJ2-5; 10 bases fit TRBD2. CDR3 length: 16 amino acids. The germline V gene encodes CDR1 SGHAT and CDR2 FQNNGV. J was trimmed by 5 bases and V by 5 bases; bases with no gene match: 11.

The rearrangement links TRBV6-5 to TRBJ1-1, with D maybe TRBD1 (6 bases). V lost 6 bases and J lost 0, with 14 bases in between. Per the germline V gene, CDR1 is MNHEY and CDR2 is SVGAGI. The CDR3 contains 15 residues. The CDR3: CASRETTGLNTEAFF. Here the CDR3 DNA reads TGTGCCAGCAGAGAGACGACAGGTTTGAACACTGAAGCTTTCTTT.

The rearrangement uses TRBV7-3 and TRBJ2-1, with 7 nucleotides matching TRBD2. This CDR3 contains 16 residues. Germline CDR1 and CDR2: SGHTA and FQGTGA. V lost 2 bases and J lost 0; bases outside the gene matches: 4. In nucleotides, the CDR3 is TGTGCCAGCAGCTTACACCCGGGGGGCTCCTACAATGAGCAGTTCTTC. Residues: CASSLHPGGSYNEQFF.

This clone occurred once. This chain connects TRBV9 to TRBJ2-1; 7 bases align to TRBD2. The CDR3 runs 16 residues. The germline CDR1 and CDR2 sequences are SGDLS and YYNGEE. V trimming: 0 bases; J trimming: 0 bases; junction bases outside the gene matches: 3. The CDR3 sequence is CASSVGEGGSYNEQFF. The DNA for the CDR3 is TGTGCCAGCAGCGTAGGGGAGGGCGGCTCCTACAATGAGCAGTTCTTC.

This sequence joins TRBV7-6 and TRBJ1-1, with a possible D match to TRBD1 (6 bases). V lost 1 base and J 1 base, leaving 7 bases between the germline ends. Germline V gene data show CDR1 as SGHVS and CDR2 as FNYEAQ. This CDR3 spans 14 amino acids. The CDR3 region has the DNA TGTGCCAGCAGCTTAGGGGGGCCGAACACTGAAGCTTTCTTT. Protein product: CASSLGGPNTEAFF.

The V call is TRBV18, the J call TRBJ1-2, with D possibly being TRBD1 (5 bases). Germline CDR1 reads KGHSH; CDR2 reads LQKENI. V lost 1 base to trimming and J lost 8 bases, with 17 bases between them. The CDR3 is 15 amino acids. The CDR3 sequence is CASSPRSGDPGGYTF. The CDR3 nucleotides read TGTGCCAGCTCACCACGATCGGGGGACCCGGGAGGCTACACCTTC.

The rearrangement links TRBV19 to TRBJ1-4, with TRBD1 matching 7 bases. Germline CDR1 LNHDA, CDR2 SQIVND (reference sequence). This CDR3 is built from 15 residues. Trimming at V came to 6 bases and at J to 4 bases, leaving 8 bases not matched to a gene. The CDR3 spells CASSPSGTVNEKLFF. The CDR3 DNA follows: TGTGCCAGTAGCCCCTCGGGGACAGTTAATGAAAAACTGTTTTTT.

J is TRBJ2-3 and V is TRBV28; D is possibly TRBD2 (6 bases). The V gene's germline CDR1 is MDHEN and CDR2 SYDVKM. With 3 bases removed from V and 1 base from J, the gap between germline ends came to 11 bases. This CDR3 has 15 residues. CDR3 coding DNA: TGTGCCAGCAGTTTCTTTTCGGGGGGCACAGATACGCAGTATTTT. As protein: CASSFFSGGTDTQYF.

The CDR3: CASSPREEGNTEAFF. The CDR3 DNA reads TGTGCCAGCAGCCCCCGTGAGGAGGGGAACACTGAAGCTTTCTTT. This chain uses TRBV7-6 with TRBJ1-1; D ambiguous. The CDR3 is 15 amino acids. V was clipped by 5 bases and J by 1 base, with 14 bases between them. Germline assignment: CDR1 SGHVS and CDR2 FNYEAQ.

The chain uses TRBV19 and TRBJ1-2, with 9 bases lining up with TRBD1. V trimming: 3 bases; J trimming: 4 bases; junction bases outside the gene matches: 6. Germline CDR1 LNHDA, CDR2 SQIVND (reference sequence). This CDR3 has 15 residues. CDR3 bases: TGTGCCAGTAGTATTCGGGGACAGGGCTTCTATGGCTACACCTTC. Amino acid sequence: CASSIRGQGFYGYTF.

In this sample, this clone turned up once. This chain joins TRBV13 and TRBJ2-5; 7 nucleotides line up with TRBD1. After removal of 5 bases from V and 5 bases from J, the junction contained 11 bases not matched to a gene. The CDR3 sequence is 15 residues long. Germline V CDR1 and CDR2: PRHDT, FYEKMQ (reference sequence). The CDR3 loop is CASSKWDSSGETQYF. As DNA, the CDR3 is TGTGCCAGCAGCAAATGGGACAGCAGTGGGGAGACCCAGTACTTC.

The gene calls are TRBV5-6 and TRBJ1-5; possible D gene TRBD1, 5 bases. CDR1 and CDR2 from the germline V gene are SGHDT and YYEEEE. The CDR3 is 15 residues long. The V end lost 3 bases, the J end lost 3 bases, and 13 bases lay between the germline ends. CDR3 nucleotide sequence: TGTGCCAGCAGCTCGTTGGGGGAGGACAATCAGCCCCAGCATTTT. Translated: CASSSLGEDNQPQHF. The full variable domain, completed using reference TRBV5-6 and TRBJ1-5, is DAGVTQSPTHLIKTRGQQVTLRCSPKSGHDTVSWYQQALGQGPQFIFQYYEEEERQRGNFPDRFSGHQFPNYSSELNVNALLLGDSALYLCASSSLGEDNQPQHFGDGTRLSIL.

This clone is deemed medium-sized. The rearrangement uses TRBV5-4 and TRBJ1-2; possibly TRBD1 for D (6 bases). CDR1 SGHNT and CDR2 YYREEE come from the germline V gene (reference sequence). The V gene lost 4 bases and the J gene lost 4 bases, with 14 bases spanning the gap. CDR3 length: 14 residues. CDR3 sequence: CASSPKQGGYGYTF. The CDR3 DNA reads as TGTGCCAGCAGCCCGAAACAGGGTGGCTATGGCTACACCTTC.

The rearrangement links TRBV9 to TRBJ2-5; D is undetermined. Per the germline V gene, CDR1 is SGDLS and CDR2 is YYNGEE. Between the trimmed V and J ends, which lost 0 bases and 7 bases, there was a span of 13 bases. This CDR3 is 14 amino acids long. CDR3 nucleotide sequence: TGTGCCAGCAGCGTAGGGGTTACGGCTAGGACCCAGTACTTC. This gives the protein CASSVGVTARTQYF.

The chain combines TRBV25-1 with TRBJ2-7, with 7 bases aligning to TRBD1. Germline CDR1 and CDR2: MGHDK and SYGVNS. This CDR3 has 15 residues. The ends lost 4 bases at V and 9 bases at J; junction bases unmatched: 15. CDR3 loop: CASSASGTEFRGQYF. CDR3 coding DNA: TGTGCCAGCAGTGCCTCCGGGACAGAGTTTCGAGGGCAGTACTTC.

CDR3 amino acids: CASSLGRGRVLVGYTF. The CDR3, as DNA: TGTGCCAGCAGCTTAGGTCGGGGTAGGGTACTCGTGGGCTACACCTTC. The V call is TRBV7-2, the J call TRBJ1-2; D unresolved. The V gene's germline CDR1 is SGHTA and CDR2 FQGNSA. Between the trimmed V and J ends, which lost 1 base and 8 bases, there was a span of 20 bases. This CDR3 is built from 16 residues.

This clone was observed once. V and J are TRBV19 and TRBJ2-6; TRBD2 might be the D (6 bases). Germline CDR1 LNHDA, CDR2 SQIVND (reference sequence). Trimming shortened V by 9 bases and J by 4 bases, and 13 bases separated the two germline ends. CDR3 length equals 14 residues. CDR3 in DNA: TGTGCCAGCCTCGGGGAGGTCGGGGCCAACGTCCTGACTTTC. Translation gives CASLGEVGANVLTF.